This T cell receptor beta chain was sequenced in a study of cytomegalovirus exposure and HLA in healthy donors. Study at large: The roughly 100 million unique TCR beta sequences, from roughly 170 million T cells, were found by an earlier analysis. Findings and limits, study-wide: About 87% or about 30% of the time was how often most TCR beta V segments were productive, according to an earlier analysis.

Researchers ran the PCR with 60 Vbeta and 13 Jbeta primers. This table comes from immunoSEQ multiplex PCR, and its TCRdb copy is limited to in-frame clones, with some not included. The table has about 170,000 clones, approximately 71% seen once. The CDR3 spans 10 residues. CDR1 is MNHNS, CDR2 SASEGT, per germline. Trimming shortened V by 4 bases and J by 14 bases, and 9 bases separated the two germline ends. Notes on this clone: No antigen is known for it.

The sample taken for sequencing was PBMCs. The TCR was taken from a girl aged 10 to 17 in good health and CMV-seronegative. The V call is TRBV6-1, the J call TRBJ2-1; a weak D match, TRBD2 (5 bases). CDR3 in amino acids: CASSGTEEFF. The CDR3 DNA sequence: TGTGCCAGCAGTGGGACGGAGGAGTTCTTC.